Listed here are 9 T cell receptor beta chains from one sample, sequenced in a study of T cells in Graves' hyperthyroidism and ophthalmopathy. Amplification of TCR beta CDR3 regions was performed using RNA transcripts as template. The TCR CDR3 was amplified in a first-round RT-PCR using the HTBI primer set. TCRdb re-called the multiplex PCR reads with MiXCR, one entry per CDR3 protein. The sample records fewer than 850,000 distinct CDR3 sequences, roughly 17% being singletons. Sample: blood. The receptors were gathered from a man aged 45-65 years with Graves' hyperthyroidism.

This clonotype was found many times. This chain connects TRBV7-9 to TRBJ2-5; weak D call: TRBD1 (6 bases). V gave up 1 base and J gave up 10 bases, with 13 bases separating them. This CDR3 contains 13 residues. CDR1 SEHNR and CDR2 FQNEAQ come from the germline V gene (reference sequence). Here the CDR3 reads CASSLGETGDQYF. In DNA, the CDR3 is TGTGCCAGCAGCTTAGGGGAGACAGGCGACCAGTACTTC.

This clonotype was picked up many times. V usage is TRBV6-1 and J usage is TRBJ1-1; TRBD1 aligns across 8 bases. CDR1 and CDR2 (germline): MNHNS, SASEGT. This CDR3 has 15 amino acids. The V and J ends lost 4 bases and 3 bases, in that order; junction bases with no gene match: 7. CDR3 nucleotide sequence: TGTGCCAGCAGTGGTTCAGGGGGCGCTTACACTGAAGCTTTCTTT. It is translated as CASSGSGGAYTEAFF.

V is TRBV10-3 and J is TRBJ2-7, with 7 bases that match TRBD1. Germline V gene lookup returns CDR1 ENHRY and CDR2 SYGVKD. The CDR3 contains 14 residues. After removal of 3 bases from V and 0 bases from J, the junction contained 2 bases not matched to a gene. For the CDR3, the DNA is TGTGCCATCAGTGAATGGGACAGCTCCTACGAGCAGTACTTC. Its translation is CAISEWDSSYEQYF.

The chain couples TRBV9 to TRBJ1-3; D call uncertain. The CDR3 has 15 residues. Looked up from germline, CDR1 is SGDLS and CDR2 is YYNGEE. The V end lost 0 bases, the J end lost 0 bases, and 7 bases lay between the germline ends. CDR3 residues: CASSVEGSSGNTIYF. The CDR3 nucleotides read TGTGCCAGCAGCGTAGAGGGAAGCTCTGGAAACACCATATATTTT.

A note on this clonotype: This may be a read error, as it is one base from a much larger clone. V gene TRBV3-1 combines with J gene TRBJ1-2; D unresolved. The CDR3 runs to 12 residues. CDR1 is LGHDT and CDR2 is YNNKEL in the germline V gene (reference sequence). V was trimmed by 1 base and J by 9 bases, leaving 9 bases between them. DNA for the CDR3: TGTGCCAGCAGCCAAGGCGCCGCACGCTACACCTTC. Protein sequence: CASSQGAARYTF.

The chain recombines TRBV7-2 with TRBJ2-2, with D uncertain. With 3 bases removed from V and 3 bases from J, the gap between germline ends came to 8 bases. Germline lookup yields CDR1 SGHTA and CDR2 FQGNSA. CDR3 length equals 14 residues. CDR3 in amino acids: CASSLQRYTGELFF. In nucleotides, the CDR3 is TGTGCCAGCAGCTTGCAGAGGTACACCGGGGAGCTGTTTTTT.

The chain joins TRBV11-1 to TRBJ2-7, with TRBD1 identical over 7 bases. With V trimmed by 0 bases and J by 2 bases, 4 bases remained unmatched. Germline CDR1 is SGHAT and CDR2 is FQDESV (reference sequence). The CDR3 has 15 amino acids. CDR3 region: CASSLAGTVPYEQYF. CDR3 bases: TGTGCCAGCAGCTTAGCGGGGACAGTACCCTACGAGCAGTACTTC.

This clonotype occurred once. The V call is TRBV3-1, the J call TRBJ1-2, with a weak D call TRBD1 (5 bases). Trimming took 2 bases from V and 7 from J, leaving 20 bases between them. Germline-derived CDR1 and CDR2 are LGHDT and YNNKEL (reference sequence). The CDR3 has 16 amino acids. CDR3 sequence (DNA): TGTGCCAGCAGCCAACCGGGACTAGGGGTATCACTTGGCTACACCTTC. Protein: CASSQPGLGVSLGYTF.

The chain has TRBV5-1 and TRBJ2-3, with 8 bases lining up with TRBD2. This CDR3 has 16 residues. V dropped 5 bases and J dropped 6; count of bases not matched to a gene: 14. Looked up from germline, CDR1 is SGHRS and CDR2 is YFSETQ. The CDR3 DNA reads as TGCGCCAGCAGTCGAGGACTAGCAGGAGAGGGTGATACGCAGTATTTT. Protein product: CASSRGLAGEGDTQYF.